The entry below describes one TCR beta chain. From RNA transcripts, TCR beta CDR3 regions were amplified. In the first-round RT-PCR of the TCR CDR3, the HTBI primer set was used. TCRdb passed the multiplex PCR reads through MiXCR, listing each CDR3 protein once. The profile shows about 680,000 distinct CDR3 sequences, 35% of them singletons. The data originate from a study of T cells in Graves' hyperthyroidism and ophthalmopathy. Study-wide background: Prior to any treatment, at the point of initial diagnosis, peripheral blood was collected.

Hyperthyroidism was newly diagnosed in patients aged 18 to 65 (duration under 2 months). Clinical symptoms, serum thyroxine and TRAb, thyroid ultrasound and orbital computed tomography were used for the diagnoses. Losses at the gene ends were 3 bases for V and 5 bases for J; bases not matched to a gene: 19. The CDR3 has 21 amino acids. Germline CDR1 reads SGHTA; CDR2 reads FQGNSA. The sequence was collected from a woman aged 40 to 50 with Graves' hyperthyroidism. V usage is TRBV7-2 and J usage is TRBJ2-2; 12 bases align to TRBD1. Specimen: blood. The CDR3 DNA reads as TGTGCCAGCAGCTTCAAGATCTTCGGGACAGGGGGCCGTAGCGGAACCGGGGAGCTGTTTTTT. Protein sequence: CASSFKIFGTGGRSGTGELFF.